Below, 19 T cell receptor beta chains from the same sample are listed, as sequenced in a study of post-analysis software for immune sequencing data. Study conclusions and caveats: Roughly 5 TRBV segments, TRBV5-6, TRBV5-1 and TRBV20-1 among them, were found more frequent in patients than controls.

Each TCR beta cDNA library carried unique molecular identifiers. TCRdb re-called the PCR reads through MiXCR, storing one row per CDR3 protein. The table has around 700,000 distinct CDR3 sequences, around 64% seen once. Which antigens these TCRs recognize remains unknown. Specimen: blood. Receptors were obtained from a girl aged 2-9 years with multiple sclerosis.

V is TRBV6-2 or TRBV6-3 and J is TRBJ2-1; 11 positions match TRBD2. Trimming cost V 7 bases and J 7 bases; bases outside gene matches: 9. The CDR3 is made up of 15 amino acids. Germline-derived CDR1 and CDR2 are MNHEY and SVGEGT. CDR3 sequence (DNA): TGTGCCAGCACCCTAACTAGCGGGGGCTCAAATGAGCAGTTCTTC. Translation gives CASTLTSGGSNEQFF.

The chain joins TRBV11-2 to TRBJ2-3; 7 bases are shared with TRBD2. Germline CDR1 SGHAT, CDR2 FQNNGV. The CDR3 consists of 14 residues. V gave up 6 bases and J gave up 4 bases; unmatched junction bases: 7. In DNA form, the CDR3 reads TGTGCCAGCAGACTGCGGGGGAACCCAGATACGCAGTATTTT. Translation: CASRLRGNPDTQYF.

This sequence joins TRBV11-2 and TRBJ1-2; the match to TRBD1 covers 9 bases. Germline CDR1 SGHAT, CDR2 FQNNGV. V dropped 5 bases and J dropped 4; count of bases not matched to a gene: 5. This CDR3 contains 14 residues. The CDR3 DNA is TGTGCCAGCAGCGAGACAGGGGGAATCTATGGCTACACCTTC. Its protein product is CASSETGGIYGYTF.

The rearrangement uses TRBV9 and TRBJ2-5; 7 bases match TRBD1. The junction had 12 bases not matched to a gene; V was cut back by 3 bases and J by 1 base. Germline V gene sequence: CDR1 SGDLS, CDR2 YYNGEE. CDR3 length: 17 amino acids. The CDR3 DNA reads TGTGCCAGCAGCGCCCGCTCCGGGACAGCGAGCCAAGAGACCCAGTACTTC. Its translation: CASSARSGTASQETQYF.

The genes are TRBV12-3 or TRBV12-4 and TRBJ2-7; D possibly corresponds to TRBD1 (6 bases). The DNA matches TRBJ2-5 better at its end, which makes the J call doubtful. The CDR3 loop spans 16 amino acids. CDR3 sequence: CASRSALVGGEETQYF. In DNA, the CDR3 is TGTGCCAGCAGATCAGCCCTCGTAGGGGGAGAAGAGACCCAGTACTTC.

The chain recombines TRBV25-1 with TRBJ2-7, with 10 bases matching TRBD2. V gave up 3 bases and J gave up 6 bases; unmatched junction bases: 11. The CDR3 loop spans 16 amino acids. Per the germline V gene, CDR1 is MGHDK and CDR2 is SYGVNS. The CDR3 DNA is TGTGCCAGCAGTGAGGGGAGAGCGGGAGGGCCATTCGAGCAGTACTTC. Translated, it gives CASSEGRAGGPFEQYF.

The CDR3 spells CAVSGTLNEQFF. The CDR3 bases are TGTGCCGTATCCGGGACCCTAAATGAGCAGTTCTTC. The V gene is TRBV24-1, the J gene TRBJ2-1, with D possibly called TRBD1 or TRBD2 (5 bases each). The CDR3 covers 12 residues. Germline lookup yields CDR1 KGHDR and CDR2 SFDVKD. V gave up 12 bases and J gave up 7 bases, with 15 bases separating them.

This clonotype was seen only a few times. This chain connects TRBV12-3 or TRBV12-4 to TRBJ2-7; no reliable D call. The CDR3 sequence is 13 residues long. V was pared by 5 bases and J by 5 bases, with 13 bases between. CDR3 loop: CASSPGVRNEQYF. CDR3 nucleotides: TGTGCCAGCAGTCCCGGAGTGAGGAACGAGCAGTACTTC.

The gene calls are TRBV4-3 and TRBJ2-1; 8 bases fit TRBD2. Germline V gene data show CDR1 as LGHNA and CDR2 as YSLEER. V lost 0 bases to trimming and J lost 7 bases; unmatched junction nucleotides: 11. This CDR3 region has 17 residues. The CDR3 loop is CASSQDPIGGAQNEQFF. Written as DNA, the CDR3 is TGCGCCAGCAGCCAAGATCCCATCGGGGGGGCCCAGAATGAGCAGTTCTTC.

V gene TRBV6-6 combines with J gene TRBJ1-1; perhaps TRBD1 as D (6 bases). This CDR3 has 12 amino acids. The V and J ends lost 6 bases and 4 bases respectively, with 9 bases between them. Germline CDR1 reads MNHNY; CDR2 reads SVGAGI (reference sequence). The CDR3 is CASSLQGTEAFF. The CDR3 DNA sequence: TGTGCCAGCAGCCTACAGGGCACTGAAGCTTTCTTT.

J is TRBJ1-6 and V is TRBV29-1; no clear D gene. The CDR3 runs to 19 residues. The ends were cut back, 6 bases at V and 0 bases at J, with 24 bases in the middle. CDR1 is SQVTM and CDR2 is ANQGSEA in the germline V gene. As DNA, the CDR3 is TGCAGCGTCGCCGGACGGCCTAGGAGTGAGGACTCCTATAATTCACCCCTCCACTTT. This translates into CSVAGRPRSEDSYNSPLHF.

V and J are TRBV4-1 and TRBJ2-1, with 10 bases lining up with TRBD2. CDR3 length equals 15 residues. V gave up 3 bases and J gave up 8 bases; unmatched junction bases: 7. Per germline, CDR1 MGHRA and CDR2 YSYEKL. The CDR3 nucleotides read TGCGCCAGCAGCCAGGGACTAGCGTCCCACGATGAGCAGTTCTTC. This codes for CASSQGLASHDEQFF.

J is TRBJ2-4 and V is TRBV2, with TRBD2 matching over 9 bases. The CDR3 length is 16 residues. V gave up 2 bases and J gave up 4 bases; unmatched junction bases: 6. CDR1 and CDR2 (germline): SNHLY, FYNNEI. The CDR3 DNA sequence: TGTGCCAGCAGTGAACTCAAGACTAGCGGTAAAAACATTCAGTACTTC. This encodes CASSELKTSGKNIQYF.

This chain uses TRBV12-3 or TRBV12-4 with TRBJ2-1; D tentatively fits TRBD1 or TRBD2 (6 bases each). The CDR3 is 13 residues long. The V and J ends lost 10 bases and 6 bases respectively, with 16 bases between them. The CDR3 here is CATKSGAFNEQFF. In DNA form, the CDR3 reads TGTGCCACTAAGTCGGGGGCTTTCAATGAGCAGTTCTTC.

The chain couples TRBV20-1 to TRBJ2-1; D not certain. Per the germline V gene, CDR1 is DFQATT and CDR2 is SNEGSKA (reference sequence). Deletions cut 0 bases from V and 0 bases from J, with 6 bases between. The length of the CDR3 is 14 residues. The CDR3 DNA is TGCAGTGCTAGAGAAGGTGACTCCTACAATGAGCAGTTCTTC. Its protein is CSAREGDSYNEQFF.

This clonotype was found once. The chain couples TRBV7-9 to TRBJ2-5; TRBD1 might be the D (5 bases). CDR1 is SEHNR and CDR2 is FQNEAQ in the germline V gene (reference sequence). The CDR3 loop spans 14 amino acids. V was shortened by 5 bases and J by 11 bases, with 21 bases between the two germline ends. Here the CDR3 DNA reads TGTGCCAGCAGCCTAACAACAGGCCGTTTGGAGCAGTACTTC. It specifies CASSLTTGRLEQYF.

This clonotype was observed a handful of times. The gene calls are TRBV29-1 and TRBJ2-4; D could derive from TRBD1 or TRBD2 (5 bases each). TRBJ2-7 matches the DNA end more closely, so the J call is doubtful. Germline CDR1 reads SQVTM; CDR2 reads ANQGSEA. The CDR3 is made up of 13 amino acids. CDR3 protein: CSARGASNNEQYF. The CDR3 DNA follows: TGCAGCGCCCGAGGGGCTAGCAATAACGAGCAGTACTTC.

This clonotype occurred a few times. The chain is built from TRBV20-1 and TRBJ2-3, with 8 bases identical to TRBD2. The CDR3 has 16 amino acids. The ends lost 0 bases at V and 4 bases at J; junction bases unmatched: 9. Germline V gene sequence: CDR1 DFQATT, CDR2 SNEGSKA (reference sequence). The CDR3 DNA is TGCAGTGCTAGAGACCGGGGGCGGGGGGTCGCAGATACGCAGTATTTT. This translates into CSARDRGRGVADTQYF.

V usage is TRBV7-8 and J usage is TRBJ2-1; maybe TRBD2 (6 bases). The V gene's germline CDR1 is SGHVS and CDR2 FQNEAQ. Trimming cost V 5 bases and J 0 bases, with 14 bases left between them. The CDR3 length is 16 residues. The CDR3 sequence is CASSPWDSISYNEQFF. In DNA form, the CDR3 reads TGTGCCAGCAGCCCATGGGACTCCATCTCCTACAATGAGCAGTTCTTC.